These T cell receptor beta chains were read from a single sample in a study of PD-1 blockade in classical Hodgkin lymphoma. Profiling relied on immunoSEQ multiplex PCR, and the TCRdb table lists in-frame clones only, not all of them. This sample carries 30,000 to 40,000 clones, 70% to 80% of them seen once, and the ten largest clones take approximately 11%. The input for sequencing was peripheral blood mononuclear cells (PBMCs), taken at baseline. These receptors were collected from a human donor with classical Hodgkin lymphoma. The CDR3 runs from the conserved cysteine through the conserved F or W. A D gene is named only where the DNA matches it firmly.

J: TRBJ2-5; D: TRBD1; V: TRBV28; CDR3: CASSLPTPGQGNQETQYF; DNA: TGTGCCAGCAGTTTGCCCACCCCAGGACAGGGGAACCAAGAGACCCAGTACTTC
J: TRBJ2-5; D: NA; V: TRBV18; CDR3: CASSTSEETQYF; DNA: TGTGCCAGCTCAACATCCGAAGAGACCCAGTACTTC
J: TRBJ2-5; D: NA; V: TRBV5-1; CDR3: CASSLAEYQETQYF; DNA: TGCGCCAGCAGCTTGGCGGAGTACCAAGAGACCCAGTACTTC
J: TRBJ1-5; D: TRBD1; V: TRBV6-5; CDR3: CASSYDRARQPQHF; DNA: TGTGCCAGCAGCTACGACAGGGCGAGGCAGCCCCAGCATTTT
J: TRBJ2-7; D: NA; V: TRBV20-1; CDR3: CSAGDTYEQYF; DNA: TGCAGTGCCGGTGATACCTACGAGCAGTACTTC
J: TRBJ2-3; D: TRBD2; V: TRBV5-1; CDR3: CASSSGLAERTDTQYF; DNA: TGCGCCAGCAGCTCGGGACTAGCGGAGCGCACAGATACGCAGTATTTT
J: TRBJ1-1; D: TRBD1; V: TRBV27; CDR3: CASSFMTGGRGTEAFF; DNA: TGTGCCAGCAGTTTTATGACAGGGGGCCGGGGCACTGAAGCTTTCTTT
J: TRBJ2-2; D: NA; V: TRBV6-5; CDR3: CASSYFYANTGELFF; DNA: TGTGCCAGCAGTTACTTTTACGCGAACACCGGGGAGCTGTTTTTT
J: TRBJ2-7; D: NA; V: TRBV9; CDR3: CASSPSTSYEQYF; DNA: TGTGCCAGCAGCCCCTCTACAAGCTACGAGCAGTACTTC
J: TRBJ1-3; D: NA; V: TRBV7-8; CDR3: CASSSSDSYGNTIYF; DNA: TGTGCCAGCAGCTCCTCGGACAGTTACGGAAACACCATATATTTT